This T cell receptor beta chain was sequenced in a study of shared clonotypes between healthy human individuals. Study-wide findings and caveats: Roughly 5% of naive CD4 clonotypes were shared across a few donors. What naive subsets generally showed was a larger estimated richness than memory subsets showed.

Naive CD8 cells were CD45RO-negative, positively selected for CCR7, excluding terminally differentiated effector memory CD45RA+ cells. For this clone: Its antigen is as yet unknown.

V shed 10 bases and J 5 bases; nucleotides not matched to a gene: 15. The CDR3 has 15 amino acids. Measured with immunoSEQ multiplex PCR; TCRdb has only the in-frame clones, and not every one. The sample lists about 1,800,000 clones, about 95% occurring once. Sequencing was performed on naive CD8+ T cells sorted from blood. The rearrangement links TRBV5-3 to TRBJ2-7, with 10 bases lining up with TRBD1. TRBV5-3 is annotated as an ORF whose role is uncertain. This sequence was found in a man between 18 and 29 years old in good health. This CDR3 is CAGAVGGQGIHEQYF. The CDR3 DNA sequence: TGTGCCGGAGCGGTAGGGGGACAGGGGATCCACGAGCAGTACTTC.